A selection of T cell receptor beta chains follows, all from one sample in a study of metastatic and nonmetastatic thyroid tumors. Using MiXCR, TCRdb re-called clones from the PCR reads. The sample includes about 49,000 clones, 4% to 5% of them seen just once. Sequencing was done on a sample of blood. The receptors were gathered from a female donor with papillary thyroid cancer or a benign thyroid nodule (not recorded which). Some clones in this sample may be carry-over from other donors' samples. CDR3s include the opening cysteine and the closing phenylalanine or tryptophan. The D gene is left open where the match is weak. Some rows mark clone size as missing; the rest say once, few, many or name a class of expanded clone.

d_call: -
clone_size: many
j_call: TRBJ2-7
v_call: TRBV20-1
cdr3_aa: CSASLSYEQYF
cdr3_nt: TGCAGTGCTAGTCTCTCCTACGAGCAGTACTTC

d_call: TRBD1
clone_size: few
j_call: TRBJ2-3
v_call: TRBV20-1
cdr3_aa: CSAHVGDRVTDTQYF
cdr3_nt: TGCAGTGCCCACGTGGGGGACAGGGTAACAGATACGCAGTATTTT

d_call: -
clone_size: medium-sized
j_call: TRBJ1-5
v_call: TRBV7-2
cdr3_aa: CASSLDSLQPQHF
cdr3_nt: TGTGCCAGCAGCTTAGACAGCCTTCAGCCCCAGCATTTT

d_call: -
clone_size: many
j_call: TRBJ2-5
v_call: TRBV6-1
cdr3_aa: CASILGHEETQYF
cdr3_nt: TGTGCCAGCATTCTGGGACACGAAGAGACCCAGTACTTC

d_call: -
clone_size: many
j_call: TRBJ2-4
v_call: TRBV6-1
cdr3_aa: CASSSPRTKNIQYF
cdr3_nt: TGTGCCAGCAGTTCCCCGCGAACCAAAAACATTCAGTACTTC

d_call: -
clone_size: few
j_call: TRBJ1-1
v_call: TRBV5-4
cdr3_aa: CASSLGGGSQNLLEAFF
cdr3_nt: TGTGCCAGCAGCTTGGGAGGAGGGAGCCAGAATCTACTTGAAGCTTTCTTT

d_call: -
clone_size: many
j_call: TRBJ2-5
v_call: TRBV20-1
cdr3_aa: CSASRHGQGETQYF
cdr3_nt: TGCAGTGCTAGTCGTCACGGGCAGGGGGAGACCCAGTACTTC

d_call: -
clone_size: many
j_call: TRBJ2-7
v_call: TRBV20-1
cdr3_aa: CSAIRGTHYEQYF
cdr3_nt: TGCAGTGCTATCAGGGGCACCCACTACGAGCAGTACTTC

d_call: -
clone_size: few
j_call: TRBJ2-1
v_call: TRBV7-3
cdr3_aa: CASSDRMDRYNEQFF
cdr3_nt: TGTGCCAGCAGCGACCGGATGGATCGCTACAATGAGCAGTTCTTC

d_call: TRBD2
clone_size: many
j_call: TRBJ2-1
v_call: TRBV9
cdr3_aa: CASSVDGRDYNEQFF
cdr3_nt: TGTGCCAGCAGCGTAGACGGGAGGGATTACAATGAGCAGTTCTTC

d_call: TRBD1
clone_size: few
j_call: TRBJ2-7
v_call: TRBV20-1
cdr3_aa: CSADPGQGFGEQYF
cdr3_nt: TGCAGTGCCGACCCGGGACAGGGATTCGGCGAGCAGTACTTC

d_call: -
clone_size: many
j_call: TRBJ1-1
v_call: TRBV3-1
cdr3_aa: CASSQGQGGGAFF
cdr3_nt: TGTGCCAGCAGCCAAGGGCAGGGCGGCGGAGCTTTCTTT

d_call: TRBD1
clone_size: many
j_call: TRBJ2-7
v_call: TRBV12-3/TRBV12-4
cdr3_aa: CASRAGTGIYEQYF
cdr3_nt: TGTGCCAGCAGGGCCGGGACAGGGATCTACGAGCAGTACTTC

d_call: -
clone_size: many
j_call: TRBJ2-1
v_call: TRBV11-3
cdr3_aa: CASSPRLGLSNEQFF
cdr3_nt: TGTGCCAGCAGCCCTCGACTAGGACTGTCCAATGAGCAGTTCTTC

d_call: -
clone_size: medium-sized
j_call: TRBJ1-2
v_call: TRBV6-1
cdr3_aa: CASSRTRTNYGYTF
cdr3_nt: TGTGCCAGCAGTAGGACTCGTACTAACTATGGCTACACCTTC

d_call: -
clone_size: many
j_call: TRBJ2-4
v_call: TRBV7-3
cdr3_aa: CASSLFEGNMNIQYF
cdr3_nt: TGTGCCAGCAGCTTATTTGAGGGGAATATGAACATTCAGTACTTC

d_call: -
clone_size: many
j_call: TRBJ2-3
v_call: TRBV7-9
cdr3_aa: CASSLAQSTDTQYF
cdr3_nt: TGTGCCAGCAGCTTAGCGCAGAGCACAGATACGCAGTATTTT

d_call: TRBD2
clone_size: few
j_call: TRBJ2-1
v_call: TRBV4-2
cdr3_aa: CASSQELQLAAPNEQFF
cdr3_nt: TGTGCCAGCAGCCAAGAGTTGCAACTAGCGGCCCCGAATGAGCAGTTCTTC

d_call: TRBD1
clone_size: few
j_call: TRBJ2-3
v_call: TRBV6-1
cdr3_aa: CASTSPPGQGALDTQYF
cdr3_nt: TGTGCCAGCACCTCCCCACCGGGACAGGGGGCGTTAGATACGCAGTATTTT

d_call: -
clone_size: -
j_call: TRBJ1-5
v_call: TRBV24-1
cdr3_aa: CATRSDGCQPQHF
cdr3_nt: TGTGCCACCAGAAGTGATGGGTGTCAGCCCCAGCATTTT

d_call: -
clone_size: many
j_call: TRBJ1-3
v_call: TRBV10-1
cdr3_aa: CASSGPNRDSGNTIYF
cdr3_nt: TGCGCCAGCAGTGGGCCCAACAGGGATTCTGGAAACACCATATATTTT

d_call: TRBD1
clone_size: many
j_call: TRBJ2-7
v_call: TRBV29-1
cdr3_aa: CSVEARQGVSYEQYF
cdr3_nt: TGCAGCGTTGAAGCCAGACAGGGGGTCTCCTACGAGCAGTACTTC

d_call: -
clone_size: many
j_call: TRBJ1-2
v_call: TRBV3-1
cdr3_aa: CASSQGRGSGGYTF
cdr3_nt: TGTGCCAGCAGCCAAGGGAGGGGTTCTGGTGGCTACACCTTC

d_call: -
clone_size: many
j_call: TRBJ1-4
v_call: TRBV2
cdr3_aa: CASSEEGNNEKLFF
cdr3_nt: TGTGCCAGCAGTGAAGAGGGGAATAATGAAAAACTGTTTTTT

d_call: -
clone_size: medium-sized
j_call: TRBJ2-2
v_call: TRBV6-1
cdr3_aa: CASRDPNTGELFF
cdr3_nt: TGTGCCAGCAGGGACCCCAACACCGGGGAGCTGTTTTTT

d_call: -
clone_size: few
j_call: TRBJ2-7
v_call: TRBV6-4
cdr3_aa: CASSGGTPRRCEQYF
cdr3_nt: TGTGCCAGCAGTGGGGGGACGCCGAGGAGGTGCGAGCAGTACTTC

d_call: -
clone_size: many
j_call: TRBJ1-5
v_call: TRBV27
cdr3_aa: CASRRYRADQPQHF
cdr3_nt: TGTGCCAGCAGGAGGTACAGGGCGGATCAGCCCCAGCATTTT

d_call: -
clone_size: -
j_call: TRBJ2-3
v_call: TRBV24-1
cdr3_aa: CATSEPSGRALPHTQYF
cdr3_nt: TGTGCCACCAGTGAACCCAGCGGTAGGGCCTTACCACATACGCAGTATTTT

d_call: -
clone_size: many
j_call: TRBJ1-1
v_call: TRBV6-1
cdr3_aa: CASRETATMNTEAFF
cdr3_nt: TGTGCCAGCCGAGAGACAGCGACAATGAACACTGAAGCTTTCTTT

d_call: -
clone_size: few
j_call: TRBJ2-1
v_call: TRBV12-3/TRBV12-4
cdr3_aa: CASSFLVGGEENEQFF
cdr3_nt: TGTGCCAGCAGTTTTTTAGTTGGAGGGGAGGAGAATGAGCAGTTCTTC

d_call: TRBD2
clone_size: few
j_call: TRBJ2-2
v_call: TRBV7-3
cdr3_aa: CASSLTPGLIAITGELFF
cdr3_nt: TGTGCCAGCAGCTTAACCCCGGGACTAATTGCTATAACCGGGGAGCTGTTTTTT

d_call: -
clone_size: many
j_call: TRBJ2-5
v_call: TRBV5-1
cdr3_aa: CASSLEAVETQYF
cdr3_nt: TGCGCCAGCAGCTTGGAGGCGGTAGAGACCCAGTACTTC

d_call: TRBD2
clone_size: many
j_call: TRBJ2-5
v_call: TRBV30
cdr3_aa: CAWSGTSGNQETQYF
cdr3_nt: TGTGCCTGGAGCGGGACTAGCGGGAACCAAGAGACCCAGTACTTC

d_call: -
clone_size: -
j_call: TRBJ2-7
v_call: TRBV6-4
cdr3_aa: CASSLAVTAYEQYF
cdr3_nt: TGTGCCAGCAGTTTAGCTGTTACCGCCTACGAGCAGTACTTC

d_call: TRBD1
clone_size: many
j_call: TRBJ2-5
v_call: TRBV12-3/TRBV12-4
cdr3_aa: CASSYGTVQETQYF
cdr3_nt: TGTGCCAGCAGTTACGGGACAGTCCAAGAGACCCAGTACTTC

d_call: -
clone_size: many
j_call: TRBJ2-1
v_call: TRBV7-9
cdr3_aa: CASSQDNEQFF
cdr3_nt: TGTGCCAGCAGCCAAGACAATGAGCAGTTCTTC

d_call: -
clone_size: many
j_call: TRBJ2-1
v_call: TRBV24-1
cdr3_aa: CATSGGSGWGDEQFF
cdr3_nt: TGTGCCACCAGTGGGGGTAGCGGATGGGGGGATGAGCAGTTCTTC

d_call: TRBD2
clone_size: many
j_call: TRBJ2-3
v_call: TRBV4-1
cdr3_aa: CASSLTSGRYTDTQYF
cdr3_nt: TGCGCCAGCAGCCTGACTAGCGGGAGATACACAGATACGCAGTATTTT

d_call: -
clone_size: many
j_call: TRBJ2-1
v_call: TRBV3-1
cdr3_aa: CASSLENEQFF
cdr3_nt: TGTGCCAGCAGCCTGGAGAATGAGCAGTTCTTC

d_call: -
clone_size: -
j_call: TRBJ2-2
v_call: TRBV13
cdr3_aa: CASSPSPTGELLF
cdr3_nt: TGTGCCAGCAGCCCCAGTCCGACCGGGGAGCTGCTCTTT

d_call: -
clone_size: many
j_call: TRBJ2-7
v_call: TRBV13
cdr3_aa: CASSSPGSTYEQYF
cdr3_nt: TGTGCCAGCAGCAGTCCCGGTAGTACCTACGAGCAGTACTTC

d_call: -
clone_size: many
j_call: TRBJ2-7
v_call: TRBV11-3
cdr3_aa: CASSLEDEQYF
cdr3_nt: TGTGCCAGCAGCTTAGAAGACGAGCAGTACTTC

d_call: TRBD1
clone_size: -
j_call: TRBJ2-1
v_call: TRBV6-1
cdr3_aa: CASSSPGTGVIHEEFF
cdr3_nt: TGTGCCAGCAGCTCTCCCGGGACAGGGGTAATCCATGAGGAGTTCTTC

d_call: -
clone_size: many
j_call: TRBJ1-1
v_call: TRBV30
cdr3_aa: CAWRTVMNTEAFF
cdr3_nt: TGTGCCTGGAGGACGGTGATGAACACTGAAGCTTTCTTT

d_call: -
clone_size: many
j_call: TRBJ2-2
v_call: TRBV6-2/TRBV6-3
cdr3_aa: CASSQDDTGELFF
cdr3_nt: TGTGCCAGCAGCCAGGACGACACCGGGGAGCTGTTTTTT

d_call: -
clone_size: many
j_call: TRBJ1-1
v_call: TRBV12-3/TRBV12-4
cdr3_aa: CASTTGETEAFF
cdr3_nt: TGTGCCAGCACCACCGGCGAGACTGAAGCTTTCTTT

d_call: TRBD1
clone_size: -
j_call: TRBJ1-5
v_call: TRBV12-3/TRBV12-4
cdr3_aa: CASRRGQAFLQPQNF
cdr3_nt: TGTGCCAGCAGGAGGGGACAGGCCTTTCTTCAACCCCAGAATTTT

d_call: -
clone_size: few
j_call: TRBJ2-1
v_call: TRBV6-1
cdr3_aa: CASGKGVLTSYNEQFF
cdr3_nt: TGTGCCAGCGGAAAGGGGGTTCTTACCTCCTACAATGAGCAGTTCTTC

d_call: -
clone_size: few
j_call: TRBJ1-2
v_call: TRBV5-1
cdr3_aa: CASSFRDNGVYGYTF
cdr3_nt: TGCGCCAGCAGCTTCCGGGACAATGGGGTCTATGGCTACACCTTC

d_call: -
clone_size: many
j_call: TRBJ1-1
v_call: TRBV24-1
cdr3_aa: CAIWDGSLNTEAFF
cdr3_nt: TGTGCCATATGGGACGGGAGCTTGAACACTGAAGCTTTCTTT